The present TCR beta chain was sequenced within a study of cytomegalovirus exposure and HLA in healthy donors. A note on this clone: Its antigen is still unknown.

CDR1 and CDR2 (germline): SGDLS, YYNGEE. The CDR3 has 15 amino acids. V was pared by 0 bases and J by 3 bases, with 9 bases between. Sequenced by immunoSEQ multiplex PCR; TCRdb stores in-frame clones only, minus some. In the table there are 68,000 or so clones, more than 70% of which are singletons. General observations from the study: Later, an analysis found that TCR clusters from the first cohort tended to co-occur in the 110 or so validation repertoires. A few CMV-associated chains proved CMV antigen-specific in vitro. Accounts indicate the classifier identified cytomegalovirus status with strong specificity and sensitivity.

The chain carries TRBV9 and TRBJ1-4; D might be TRBD1 (5 bases). The sample taken for sequencing was PBMCs. The receptor was isolated from a woman aged 18-29 years in good health and CMV-seronegative. CDR3 in DNA: TGTGCCAGCAGCGTAGCTATGGGGCCTAATGAAAAACTGTTTTTT. This translates into CASSVAMGPNEKLFF. Together with reference TRBV9 and TRBJ1-4, the CDR3 gives the full variable domain: DSGVTQTPKHLITATGQRVTLRCSPRSGDLSVYWYQQSLDQGLQFLIQYYNGEERAKGNILERFSAQQFPDLHSELNLSSLELGDSALYFCASSVAMGPNEKLFFGSGTQLSVL.